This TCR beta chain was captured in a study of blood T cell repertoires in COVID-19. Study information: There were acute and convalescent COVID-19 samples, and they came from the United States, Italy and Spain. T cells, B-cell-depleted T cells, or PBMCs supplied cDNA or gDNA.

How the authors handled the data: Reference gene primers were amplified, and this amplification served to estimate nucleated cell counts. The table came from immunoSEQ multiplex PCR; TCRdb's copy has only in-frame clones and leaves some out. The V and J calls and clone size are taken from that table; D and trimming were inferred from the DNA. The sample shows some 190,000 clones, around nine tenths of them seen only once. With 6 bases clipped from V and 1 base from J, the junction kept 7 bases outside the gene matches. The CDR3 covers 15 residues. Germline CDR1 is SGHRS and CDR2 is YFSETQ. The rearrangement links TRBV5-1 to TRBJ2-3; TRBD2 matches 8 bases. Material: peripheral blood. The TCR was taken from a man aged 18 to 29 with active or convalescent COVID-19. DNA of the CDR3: TGCGCCAGCAACCCCACGACTAGCGGCACAGATACGCAGTATTTT. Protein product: CASNPTTSGTDTQYF.